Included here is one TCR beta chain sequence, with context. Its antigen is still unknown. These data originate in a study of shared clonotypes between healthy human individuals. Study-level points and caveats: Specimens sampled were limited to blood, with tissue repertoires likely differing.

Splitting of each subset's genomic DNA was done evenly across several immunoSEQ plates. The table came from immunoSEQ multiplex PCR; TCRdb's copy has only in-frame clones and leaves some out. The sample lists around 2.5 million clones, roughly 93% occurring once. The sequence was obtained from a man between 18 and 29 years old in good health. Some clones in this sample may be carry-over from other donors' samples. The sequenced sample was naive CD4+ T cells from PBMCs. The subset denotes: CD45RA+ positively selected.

CDR3: CASRTPGQYNEQFF. The CDR3 nucleotides are TGTGCCAGCAGAACTCCGGGACAGTACAATGAGCAGTTCTTC. The chain has TRBV11-2 and TRBJ2-1, with 7 positions matching TRBD1. CDR3 length: 14 amino acids. V lost 6 bases, J lost 4 bases, and 6 bases stayed unmatched. The germline V gene has CDR1 SGHAT and CDR2 FQNNGV.